This T cell receptor (beta chain) was documented in a study of post-analysis software for immune sequencing data. Comments on this clonotype: Its specificity is unknown.

TCR beta libraries were prepared from cDNA with unique molecular identifiers. About half a million cDNA molecules were recovered from an input of 1 to 10 million T cells. TCRdb redid the calling of the PCR reads with MiXCR, one entry per CDR3 protein. The top ten hold roughly 4.4% of the sample, which has 750,000 to 950,000 distinct CDR3 sequences, around 53% seen once. General study points: Roughly five TRBV segments appeared more often in patients than in controls, and TRBV5-6, TRBV5-1 and TRBV20-1 were among these.

The CDR3 sequence is 13 residues long. In germline, CDR1 is DFQATT, CDR2 SNEGSKA (reference sequence). The chain carries TRBV20-1 and TRBJ2-7; 8 nucleotides line up with TRBD2. The end of the DNA aligns better with TRBJ2-5, so the J call may be wrong. The sequenced material came from blood. The TCR was taken from a girl aged 10-17 years with multiple sclerosis. The CDR3 loop reads CSARLASGETQYF. The CDR3 nucleotides are TGCAGTGCTCGACTAGCGTCCGGGGAGACCCAGTACTTC.